The entry that follows covers one TCR beta chain sequence. Seattle patient enrollment occurred during active infection, with longitudinal follow-up thereafter. The data originate from a study of blood T cell repertoires in COVID-19. Study-wide context: The origin of the acute and convalescent COVID-19 samples was the United States, Italy and Spain.

As originally analysed: For nucleated cells, counts were estimated from reference gene primer amplification. Assay: immunoSEQ multiplex PCR; the TCRdb copy retains only in-frame clones and omits some. V and J calls and clone size are those listed in that table; D and trimming were worked out from the DNA. The repertoire includes fewer than 200,000 clones, roughly 89% of them detected once, and under 15% sits in the top ten. Trimming took off 5 bases at V and 6 bases at J, with 14 bases between the two ends. Germline CDR1 reads SGHVS; CDR2 reads FQNEAQ. The CDR3 spans 14 residues. The rearrangement joins TRBV7-8 to TRBJ2-4; D might be TRBD1 (8 bases). The source of this sequence is a woman aged 65 to 85 with COVID-19, enrolled during active disease. What was sequenced was peripheral blood. CDR3 coding DNA: TGTGCCAGCAGCCCTACAGGGGGGGGAAACATTCAGTACTTC. Its protein is CASSPTGGGNIQYF. Full variable domain (rest looked up from reference TRBV7-8 and TRBJ2-4): GAGVSQSPRYKVAKRGQDVALRCDPISGHVSLFWYQQALGQGPEFLTYFQNEAQLDKSGLPSDRFFAERPEGSVSTLKIQRTQQEDSAVYLCASSPTGGGNIQYFGAGTRLSVL.